Ten or more counts support the clone carrying this T cell receptor beta chain. Its antigen is unidentified. This sample is part of a study of T-cell memory formation after mild COVID-19. Study findings and constraints: Clonal second-wave expansions that peaked on day 37 had unconfirmed SARS-CoV-2 specificity.

From germline, CDR1 is SGHTA and CDR2 FQGNSA. There are 14 residues in the CDR3. The V and J ends lost 5 bases and 8 bases, in that order; junction bases with no gene match: 6. TCRdb independently ran MiXCR on the 5' RACE reads; one entry per CDR3 protein. The profile shows under 40,000 distinct CDR3 sequences, about 6.1% of them singletons. The TCR originated in an adult who had mild COVID-19 (a few samples of this study predate the infection). Cell type and time point are not known. This rearrangement joins TRBV7-2 to TRBJ2-1, with 10 bases lining up with TRBD2. Source material: PBMCs or a T cell subset sorted from them (not recorded which). CDR3 sequence (DNA): TGTGCCAGCAGCCCCGGGACTAGCGTACATGAGCAGTTCTTC. This gives the protein CASSPGTSVHEQFF.